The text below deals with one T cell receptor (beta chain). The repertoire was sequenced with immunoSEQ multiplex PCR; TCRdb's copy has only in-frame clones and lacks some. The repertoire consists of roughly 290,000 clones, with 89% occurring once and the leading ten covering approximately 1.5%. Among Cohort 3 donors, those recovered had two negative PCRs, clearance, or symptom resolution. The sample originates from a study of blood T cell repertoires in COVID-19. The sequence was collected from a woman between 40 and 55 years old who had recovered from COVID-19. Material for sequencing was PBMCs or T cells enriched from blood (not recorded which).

CDR3 in DNA: TGTGCCAGCAGCCCGCAACCCTCCAGTTACACAGATACGCAGTATTTT. It specifies CASSPQPSSYTDTQYF. The rearrangement links TRBV11-2 to TRBJ2-3; D remains unclear. Trimming shortened V by 5 bases and J by 2 bases, and 17 bases separated the two germline ends. The germline V gene encodes CDR1 SGHAT and CDR2 FQNNGV. CDR3 length: 16 amino acids.